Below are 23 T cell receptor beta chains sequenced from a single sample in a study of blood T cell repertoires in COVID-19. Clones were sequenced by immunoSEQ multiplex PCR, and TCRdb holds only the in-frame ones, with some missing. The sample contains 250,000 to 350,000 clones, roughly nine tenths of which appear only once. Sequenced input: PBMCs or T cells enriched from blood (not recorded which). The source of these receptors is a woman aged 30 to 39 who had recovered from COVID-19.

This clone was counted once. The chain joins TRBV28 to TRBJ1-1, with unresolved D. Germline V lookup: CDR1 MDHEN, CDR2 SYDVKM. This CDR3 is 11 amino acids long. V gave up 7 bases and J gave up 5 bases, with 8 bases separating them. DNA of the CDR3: TGTGCCAGCAATTCTATGACTGAAGCTTTCTTT. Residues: CASNSMTEAFF. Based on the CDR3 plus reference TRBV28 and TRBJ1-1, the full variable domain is DVKVTQSSRYLVKRTGEKVFLECVQDMDHENMFWYRQDPGLGLRLIYFSYDVKMKEKGDIPEGYSVSREKKERFSLILESASTNQTSMYLCASNSMTEAFFGQGTRLTVV.

The CDR3 loop reads CASSQEYAGGYTDTQYF. CDR3 in DNA: TGTGCCAGCAGCCAAGAGTACGCGGGGGGCTACACAGATACGCAGTATTTT. The chain joins TRBV4-2 to TRBJ2-3, with 8 bases that match TRBD2. The length of the CDR3 is 17 residues. V lost 0 bases and J lost 2; bases outside the gene matches: 7. Germline CDR1 and CDR2: LGHNA and YNFKEQ.

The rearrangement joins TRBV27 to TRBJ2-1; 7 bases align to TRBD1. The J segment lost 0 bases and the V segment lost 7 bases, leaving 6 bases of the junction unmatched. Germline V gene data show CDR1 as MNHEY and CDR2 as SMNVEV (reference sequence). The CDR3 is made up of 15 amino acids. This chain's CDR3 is CASNSGQSSYNEQFF. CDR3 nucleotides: TGTGCCAGCAATTCGGGACAGAGCTCCTACAATGAGCAGTTCTTC.

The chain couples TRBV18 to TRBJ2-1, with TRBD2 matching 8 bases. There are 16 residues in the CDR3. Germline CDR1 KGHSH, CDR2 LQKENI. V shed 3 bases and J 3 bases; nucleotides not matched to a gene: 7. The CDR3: CASSPKWRGDYNEQFF. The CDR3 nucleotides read TGTGCCAGCTCACCGAAGTGGCGGGGGGACTACAATGAGCAGTTCTTC.

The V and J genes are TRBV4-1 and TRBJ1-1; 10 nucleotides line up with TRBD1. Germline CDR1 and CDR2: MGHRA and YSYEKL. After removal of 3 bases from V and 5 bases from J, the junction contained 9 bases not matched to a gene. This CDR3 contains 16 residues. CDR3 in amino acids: CASSHQAGQGGTEAFF. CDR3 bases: TGCGCCAGCAGCCATCAGGCCGGACAGGGGGGGACTGAAGCTTTCTTT.

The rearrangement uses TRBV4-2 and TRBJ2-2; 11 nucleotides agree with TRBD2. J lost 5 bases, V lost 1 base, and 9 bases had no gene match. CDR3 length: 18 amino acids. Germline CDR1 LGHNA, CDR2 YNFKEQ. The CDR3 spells CASSQVPLAGGVTGELFF. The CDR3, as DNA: TGTGCCAGCAGCCAAGTCCCCCTAGCGGGGGGCGTAACCGGGGAGCTGTTTTTT.

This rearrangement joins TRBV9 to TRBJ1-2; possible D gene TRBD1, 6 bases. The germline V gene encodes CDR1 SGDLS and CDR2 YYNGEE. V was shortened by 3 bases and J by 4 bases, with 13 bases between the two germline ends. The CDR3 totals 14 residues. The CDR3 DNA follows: TGTGCCAGCAGCGGTACAGGGCATGCCTATGGCTACACCTTC. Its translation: CASSGTGHAYGYTF.

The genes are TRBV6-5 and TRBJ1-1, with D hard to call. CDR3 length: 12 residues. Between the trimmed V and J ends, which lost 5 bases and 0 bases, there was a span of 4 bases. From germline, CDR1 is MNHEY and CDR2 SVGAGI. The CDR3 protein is CASSRVNTEAFF. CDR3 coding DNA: TGTGCCAGCAGTCGTGTGAACACTGAAGCTTTCTTT.

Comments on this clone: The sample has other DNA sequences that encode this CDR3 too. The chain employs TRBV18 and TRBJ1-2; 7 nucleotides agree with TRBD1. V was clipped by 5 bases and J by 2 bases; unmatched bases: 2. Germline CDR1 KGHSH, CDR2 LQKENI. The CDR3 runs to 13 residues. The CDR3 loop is CASSAGQNYGYTF. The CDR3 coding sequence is TGTGCCAGCTCAGCGGGACAGAACTATGGCTACACCTTC.

The CDR3 nucleotides are TGTGCCAGCAGTTACAACTCTGGAAACACCATATATTTT. Amino acid sequence: CASSYNSGNTIYF. The rearrangement links TRBV2 to TRBJ1-3; no clear D. The germline V gene has CDR1 SNHLY and CDR2 FYNNEI. V was trimmed by 5 bases and J by 0 bases, leaving 5 bases between them. This CDR3 contains 13 residues.

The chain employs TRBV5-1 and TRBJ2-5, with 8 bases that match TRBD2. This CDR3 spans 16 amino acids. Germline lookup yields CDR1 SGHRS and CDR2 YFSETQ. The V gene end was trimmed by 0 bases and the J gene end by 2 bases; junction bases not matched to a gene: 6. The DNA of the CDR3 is TGCGCCAGCAGCTTGGTCGCTAGCGGGTTACAAGAGACCCAGTACTTC. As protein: CASSLVASGLQETQYF.

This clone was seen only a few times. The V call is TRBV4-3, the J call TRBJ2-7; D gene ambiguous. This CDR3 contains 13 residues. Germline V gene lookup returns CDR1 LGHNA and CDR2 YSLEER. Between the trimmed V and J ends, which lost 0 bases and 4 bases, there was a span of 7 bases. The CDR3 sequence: CASSQDADYEQYF. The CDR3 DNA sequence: TGCGCCAGCAGCCAAGATGCGGATTACGAGCAGTACTTC.

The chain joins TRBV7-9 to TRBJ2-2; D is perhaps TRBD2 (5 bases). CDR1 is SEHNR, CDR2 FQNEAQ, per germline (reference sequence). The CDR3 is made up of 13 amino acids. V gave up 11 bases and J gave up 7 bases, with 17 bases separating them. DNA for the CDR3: TGTGCCGGACGGACCCCGGGGAGCGGGGAGCTGTTTTTT. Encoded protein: CAGRTPGSGELFF.

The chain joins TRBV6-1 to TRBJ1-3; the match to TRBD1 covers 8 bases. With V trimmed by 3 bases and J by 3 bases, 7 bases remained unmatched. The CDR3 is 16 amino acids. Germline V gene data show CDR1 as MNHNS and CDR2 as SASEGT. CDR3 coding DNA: TGTGCCAGCAGTGAGCAGGGGGCTGAGTATGGAAACACCATATATTTT. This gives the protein CASSEQGAEYGNTIYF.

CDR3 sequence (DNA): TGTGCCAGCAGTGAAGGGACAGGGAACTCTGGAAACACCATATATTTT. Its protein is CASSEGTGNSGNTIYF. The V gene is TRBV2, the J gene TRBJ1-3, with TRBD1 matching over 8 bases. The CDR3 length is 16 residues. After removal of 1 base from V and 0 bases from J, the junction contained 2 bases not matched to a gene. The germline V gene has CDR1 SNHLY and CDR2 FYNNEI.

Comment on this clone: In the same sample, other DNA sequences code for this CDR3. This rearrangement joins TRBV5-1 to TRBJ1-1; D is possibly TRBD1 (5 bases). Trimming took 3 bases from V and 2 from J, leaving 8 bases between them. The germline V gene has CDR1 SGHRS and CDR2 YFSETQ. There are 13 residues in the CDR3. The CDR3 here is CASSSQGNTEAFF. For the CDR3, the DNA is TGCGCCAGCAGCTCTCAGGGTAACACTGAAGCTTTCTTT.

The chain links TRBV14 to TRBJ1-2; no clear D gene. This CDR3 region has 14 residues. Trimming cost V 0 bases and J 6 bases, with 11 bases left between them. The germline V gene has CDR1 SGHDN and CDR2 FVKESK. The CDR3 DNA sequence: TGTGCCAGCAGCCAAGATTACGGGGTGGATGGCTACACCTTC. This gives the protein CASSQDYGVDGYTF. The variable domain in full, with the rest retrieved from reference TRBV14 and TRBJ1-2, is EAGVTQFPSHSVIEKGQTVTLRCDPISGHDNLYWYRRVMGKEIKFLLHFVKESKQDESGMPNNRFLAERTGGTYSTLKVQPAELEDSGVYFCASSQDYGVDGYTFGSGTRLTVV.

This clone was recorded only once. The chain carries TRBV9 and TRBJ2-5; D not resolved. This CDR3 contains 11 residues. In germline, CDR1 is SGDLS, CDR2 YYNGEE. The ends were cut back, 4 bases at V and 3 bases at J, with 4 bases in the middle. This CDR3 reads CASSIEETQYF. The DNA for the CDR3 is TGTGCCAGCAGCATCGAAGAGACCCAGTACTTC.

The CDR3 reads CSVRAGGSGELFF. The CDR3 DNA follows: TGCAGCGTGAGGGCAGGGGGCTCCGGGGAGCTGTTTTTT. The chain couples TRBV29-1 to TRBJ2-2, with TRBD1 matching 8 bases. The V gene's germline CDR1 is SQVTM and CDR2 ANQGSEA. The CDR3 loop spans 13 amino acids. V was pared by 6 bases and J by 6 bases, with 6 bases of the junction left unmatched.

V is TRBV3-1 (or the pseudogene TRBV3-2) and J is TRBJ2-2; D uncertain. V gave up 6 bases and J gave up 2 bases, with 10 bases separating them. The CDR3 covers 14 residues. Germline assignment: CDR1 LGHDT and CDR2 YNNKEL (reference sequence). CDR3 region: CASSLTENTGELFF. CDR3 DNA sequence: TGTGCCAGCAGTCTTACAGAAAACACCGGGGAGCTGTTTTTT.

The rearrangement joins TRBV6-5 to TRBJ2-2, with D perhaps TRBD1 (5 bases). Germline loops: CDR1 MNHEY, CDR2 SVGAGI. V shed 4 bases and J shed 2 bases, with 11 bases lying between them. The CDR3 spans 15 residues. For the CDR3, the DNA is TGTGCCAGCAGTTGGCGACAGCTAAACACCGGGGAGCTGTTTTTT. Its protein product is CASSWRQLNTGELFF.

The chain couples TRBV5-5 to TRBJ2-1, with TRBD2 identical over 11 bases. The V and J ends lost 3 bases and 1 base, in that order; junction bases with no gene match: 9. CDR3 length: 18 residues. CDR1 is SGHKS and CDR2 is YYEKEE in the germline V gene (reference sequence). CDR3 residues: CASSSAVASGRSYNEQFF. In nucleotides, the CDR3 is TGTGCCAGCAGCTCAGCAGTGGCTAGCGGGAGGTCCTACAATGAGCAGTTCTTC.

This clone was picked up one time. Here the CDR3 DNA reads TGTGCCAGCAGTGAATATAGATCCCCCGGGGCTTTCTTT. Its protein is CASSEYRSPGAFF. The chain carries TRBV25-1 and TRBJ1-1, with D hard to call. Germline CDR1 and CDR2: MGHDK and SYGVNS. This CDR3 contains 13 residues. Trimming pared 0 bases from V and 11 bases from J, leaving 13 bases between.